This T cell receptor beta chain comes out of a study of cytomegalovirus exposure and HLA in healthy donors. Study-level information: Samples from HLA-typed donors yielded approximately 80 million unique TCRs in an early data release. Points from the study as a whole: A prior analysis recorded that most TCR beta V segments were productive about 87% or about 30% of the time. There were 164 TCR beta chains listed as cytomegalovirus-associated.

In the PCR, 60 Vbeta and 13 Jbeta primers were used. Clones were read by immunoSEQ multiplex PCR, and TCRdb kept only the in-frame ones, dropping some. The sample includes 200,000 to 250,000 clones, about 84% seen only once; the top ten take 1% to 1.5%. A note on this clone: What it binds is unknown.

This CDR3 comprises 15 residues. With 0 bases clipped from V and 2 bases from J, the junction kept 5 bases outside the gene matches. CDR1 and CDR2 (germline): SGHNT, YYREEE (reference sequence). The receptor was isolated from a human donor in good health. The rearrangement joins TRBV5-4 to TRBJ2-7; 7 nucleotides agree with TRBD2. Sequencing used PBMCs. CDR3 nucleotides: TGTGCCAGCAGCTTGGCGTCTAGCGGTACCTACGAGCAGTACTTC. Translated: CASSLASSGTYEQYF.